Listed below are T cell receptor beta chains from one sample, sequenced in a study of blood T cell repertoires in COVID-19. TCRdb's copy holds only in-frame clones and misses some; the assay was immunoSEQ multiplex PCR. The sample has roughly 16,000 clones, 65% to 85% seen once. The sample comprised peripheral blood. These receptors were taken from a human donor in a cohort sampled during active COVID-19. Both conserved end residues are part of each CDR3. The D gene is left open where the match is weak. Size tells how often a clone was seen (once, few, many) or the class of an expanded clone, and some rows leave it out.

TRBV29-1	TRBJ2-7	TRBD2	22	NA	TGCAGCGTTGTACGTCGAGGGTTTAGCGGGACAAACGGACGCTCCCTCACCTACGAGCAGTACTTC	CSVVRRGFSGTNGRSLTYEQYF
TRBV6-5	TRBJ2-7	NA	14	NA	TGTGCCAGCAGTTACAACGACAGGTCTGGCGAGCAGTACTTC	CASSYNDRSGEQYF
TRBV3-1/TRBV3-2	TRBJ2-3	NA	15	NA	TGTGCCAGCAGCCCGATGACAGTTAGCACAGATACGCAGTATTTT	CASSPMTVSTDTQYF
TRBV27	TRBJ2-7	TRBD2	14	once	TGTGCCAGCAGTTTATTTGCGGGGGGCCCCCAGCAGTACTTC	CASSLFAGGPQQYF
TRBV28	TRBJ1-3	NA	15	few	TGTGCCAGCAGTTTAGGCAGGTTGGAAGGAAACACCATATATTTT	CASSLGRLEGNTIYF
TRBV5-1	TRBJ1-2	NA	16	NA	TGCGCCAGCAGCCTACCTCAGGTCCAGGGGATTGACGGCTACACCTTC	CASSLPQVQGIDGYTF
TRBV28	TRBJ2-7	TRBD2	14	NA	TGTGCCAGTAAGACAAGCGGGATCCTTCGGGAGCAGTACTTC	CASKTSGILREQYF
TRBV30	TRBJ2-5	NA	15	NA	TGTGCCTCAACAACAGGTGTTGGGGATCAAGAGACCCAGTACTTC	CASTTGVGDQETQYF
TRBV5-1	TRBJ2-3	TRBD1	14	NA	TGCGCCAGCAGCTTGGGGGGGACAGCAGATACGCAGTATTTT	CASSLGGTADTQYF
TRBV9	TRBJ2-2	NA	16	NA	TGTGCCAGCAGCAGACTGACGGGAATGAACACCGGGGAGCTGTTTTTT	CASSRLTGMNTGELFF
TRBV20-1	TRBJ2-7	TRBD1	18	few	TGCAGTGCTAGTTTCTTTAGAGTCGAAAGAGACAGGGATCACCAGCAGTACTTC	CSASFFRVERDRDHQQYF
TRBV5-1	TRBJ2-7	NA	16	NA	TGCGCCAGCAGCTCCCAACTGGGGGGGGCGGGCTACGAGCAGTACTTC	CASSSQLGGAGYEQYF
TRBV25-1	TRBJ1-6	NA	14	NA	TGTGCCAGCGCTTGGACAGCCAATAATTCACCCCTCCACTTT	CASAWTANNSPLHF
TRBV4-3	TRBJ2-6	TRBD1	17	once	TGCGCCAGCAGCCAAGACCTGACAGGGGACGGGGCCAACGTCCTGACTTTC	CASSQDLTGDGANVLTF
TRBV27	TRBJ2-3	TRBD1	18	NA	TGTGCCAGCAGTACAACCCAAGGGACAGGGACTAGCACAGATACGCAGTATTTT	CASSTTQGTGTSTDTQYF
TRBV28	TRBJ2-7	TRBD1	14	NA	TGTGCCAGCAGTTTGGCAGGGGGAGCCTACGAGCAGTACTTC	CASSLAGGAYEQYF
TRBV6-1	TRBJ1-2	NA	16	few	TGTGCCAGCAGTGGAGACACAGGGATGGTTGGGTATGGCTACACCTTC	CASSGDTGMVGYGYTF
TRBV9	TRBJ2-5	TRBD2	15	NA	TGTGCCAGCAGCCCAGGGACTAGCGCTCAAGAGACCCAGTACTTC	CASSPGTSAQETQYF
TRBV27	TRBJ1-1	NA	11	NA	TGTGCCAGCAGTTCGAGCACTGAAGCTTTCTTT	CASSSSTEAFF
TRBV27	TRBJ1-2	NA	16	NA	TGTGCCAGCAGCTTAAATACTCCGGACAGCCGCTATGGCTACACCTTC	CASSLNTPDSRYGYTF
TRBV5-4	TRBJ2-5	NA	15	NA	TGTGCCAGCAGCTTGGCCGGGGGAAAAGGGGAGACCCAGTACTTC	CASSLAGGKGETQYF
TRBV5-1	TRBJ2-3	TRBD2	17	NA	TGCGCCAGCAGCTTGGCTACTAGCGGGGGGGCGGCAGATACGCAGTATTTT	CASSLATSGGAADTQYF
TRBV18	TRBJ2-3	TRBD1	13	NA	TGTGCCAGCTCGGACAGGGGAACAGATACGCAGTATTTT	CASSDRGTDTQYF
TRBV7-2	TRBJ1-5	TRBD1	15	NA	TGTGCCAGCAGATCCCCTCAGGGGGAAGGTCAGCCCCAGCATTTT	CASRSPQGEGQPQHF
TRBV7-9	TRBJ2-3	TRBD2	18	NA	TGTGCCAGCATCGTAGGGACTAGCGGGAGTCGGGACACAGATACGCAGTATTTT	CASIVGTSGSRDTDTQYF
TRBV28	TRBJ2-2	NA	14	NA	TGTGCCAGCAGTTTATTAGGACAGCCCGGGGAGCTGTTTTTT	CASSLLGQPGELFF
TRBV5-6	TRBJ1-6	NA	14	once	TGTGCCAGCAGCTTGAGGCAGGGAAATTCACCCCTCCACTTT	CASSLRQGNSPLHF
TRBV14	TRBJ1-2	TRBD1	14	NA	TGTGCCAGCAGCCCGACGACAGGGTTGGGGGGCTACACCTTC	CASSPTTGLGGYTF
TRBV6-5	TRBJ2-2	NA	14	few	TGTGCCAGCAGAAGAAGGGAGGACACCGGGGAGCTGTTTTTT	CASRRREDTGELFF
TRBV28	TRBJ1-2	TRBD1	15	NA	TGTGCCAGCAGCACTTTTGGACAGGGGGCGCATGGCTACACCTTC	CASSTFGQGAHGYTF
TRBV5-1	TRBJ1-2	TRBD1	15	NA	TGCGCCAGCAGCTTGGCCGAGGGGGCGGTCTATGGCTACACCTTC	CASSLAEGAVYGYTF